The 15 T cell receptor beta chains presented below share a single source sample, sequenced in a study of blood T cell repertoires in COVID-19. TCRdb keeps only in-frame clones here, not all; method: immunoSEQ multiplex PCR. The repertoire holds fewer than 250,000 clones, with 88% as singletons. Input material: peripheral blood. Receptor source: a man aged 65-85 years with acute or convalescent COVID-19.

V gene TRBV11-2 combines with J gene TRBJ2-7, with a tentative D call TRBD1 (6 bases). V lost 1 base to trimming and J lost 7 bases, with 11 bases between them. The CDR3 runs 13 residues. Germline V gene data show CDR1 as SGHAT and CDR2 as FQNNGV. The CDR3 nucleotides are TGTGCCAGCAGCTTAGGCCTACAGGGTGAGCAGTACTTC. It specifies CASSLGLQGEQYF. Full variable domain (outside the CDR3, taken from reference TRBV11-2 and TRBJ2-7): EAGVAQSPRYKIIEKRQSVAFWCNPISGHATLYWYQQILGQGPKLLIQFQNNGVVDDSQLPKDRFSAERLKGVDSTLKIQPAKLEDSAVYLCASSLGLQGEQYFGPGTRLTVT.

V usage is TRBV29-1 and J usage is TRBJ2-3, with 8 bases identical to TRBD2. In germline, CDR1 is SQVTM, CDR2 ANQGSEA. J lost 4 bases, V lost 0 bases, and 6 bases had no gene match. The CDR3 has 15 residues. CDR3 sequence (DNA): TGCAGCGTTGAAGACTTCGGGAGGGCCCCAGATACGCAGTATTTT. Protein product: CSVEDFGRAPDTQYF.

The chain uses TRBV18 and TRBJ2-2, with a tentative D call TRBD2 (6 bases). This CDR3 comprises 16 residues. The V gene's germline CDR1 is KGHSH and CDR2 LQKENI. V was clipped by 6 bases and J by 4 bases, with 18 bases between them. Written as DNA, the CDR3 is TGTGCCAGCTCCCCTCCTCGGGGGTCCTTCACCGGGGAGCTGTTTTTT. It encodes CASSPPRGSFTGELFF.

J is TRBJ2-7 and V is TRBV4-2; D perhaps matches TRBD1 (6 bases). Germline V CDR1 and CDR2: LGHNA, YNFKEQ. The V and J ends lost 5 bases and 7 bases respectively, with 18 bases between them. The CDR3 is 14 residues long. Written as DNA, the CDR3 is TGTGCCAGCAGCGCAGGGGACACCATCGGGGAGCAGTACTTC. Translated: CASSAGDTIGEQYF.

This chain links TRBV7-3 with TRBJ2-2; 8 bases match TRBD1. Germline trimming cut 6 bases from V and 3 bases from J; bases unmatched to any gene: 12. The CDR3 is 17 amino acids. Germline loops: CDR1 SGHTA, CDR2 FQGTGA. In nucleotides, the CDR3 is TGTGCCAGCAGTCCCCGCGGACAGGGTTATTACACCGGGGAGCTGTTTTTT. Translation: CASSPRGQGYYTGELFF.

The V and J genes are TRBV19 and TRBJ1-2; 8 nucleotides agree with TRBD1. Per the germline V gene, CDR1 is LNHDA and CDR2 is SQIVND (reference sequence). The V gene end was trimmed by 3 bases and the J gene end by 0 bases; junction bases not matched to a gene: 3. CDR3 length: 15 residues. The CDR3 sequence is CASSIGQGPNYGYTF. CDR3 nucleotide sequence: TGTGCCAGTAGTATCGGACAGGGTCCTAACTATGGCTACACCTTC.

The V and J genes are TRBV18 and TRBJ2-1, with D maybe TRBD1 (5 bases). This CDR3 is built from 13 residues. Germline lookup yields CDR1 KGHSH and CDR2 LQKENI. Between the trimmed V and J ends, which lost 6 bases and 13 bases, there was a span of 19 bases. CDR3: CASSSIGDQGQFF. The DNA of the CDR3 is TGTGCCAGCTCCTCTATAGGTGACCAGGGACAGTTCTTC.

This clone is a singleton in its sample. The rearrangement joins TRBV19 to TRBJ2-7, with a weak D call TRBD2 (6 bases). The germline V and J ends were trimmed by 5 bases and 0 bases, with 11 bases remaining between them. The CDR3 consists of 14 residues. The germline V gene has CDR1 LNHDA and CDR2 SQIVND (reference sequence). DNA for the CDR3: TGTGCCAGTAGTTGGGGAGGCGACTCCTACGAGCAGTACTTC. Translating it yields CASSWGGDSYEQYF.

V and J are TRBV10-3 and TRBJ2-1; D uncertain. The CDR3 is made up of 14 amino acids. Trimming stripped 3 bases from V and 5 bases from J, with 11 bases between. Germline CDR1 ENHRY, CDR2 SYGVKD. The CDR3 coding sequence is TGTGCCATCAGTGATAAGCGATCGGACAATGAGCAGTTCTTC. It specifies CAISDKRSDNEQFF.

This clone appeared a single time. The chain uses TRBV18 and TRBJ2-1; possibly TRBD2 for D (5 bases). Germline-derived CDR1 and CDR2 are KGHSH and LQKENI. The length of the CDR3 is 15 residues. Between the trimmed V and J ends, which lost 2 bases and 4 bases, there was a span of 12 bases. CDR3 region: CASSPGVEVYNEQFF. For the CDR3, the DNA is TGTGCCAGCTCACCAGGGGTGGAGGTTTACAATGAGCAGTTCTTC.

The chain joins TRBV6-6 to TRBJ2-5; D unresolved. This CDR3 spans 12 amino acids. Trimming shortened V by 2 bases and J by 4 bases, and 5 bases separated the two germline ends. The V gene's germline CDR1 is MNHNY and CDR2 SVGAGI (reference sequence). This CDR3 is CASSYNGETQYF. In DNA, the CDR3 is TGTGCCAGCAGTTACAACGGAGAGACCCAGTACTTC.

The rearrangement joins TRBV5-1 to TRBJ1-1; TRBD1 is a possible D gene (6 bases). Trimming removed 3 bases from V and 12 bases from J, with 21 bases in between. CDR3 size: 14 residues. Germline V lookup: CDR1 SGHRS, CDR2 YFSETQ. The CDR3 loop is CASSSYDRPADTFF. In DNA, the CDR3 is TGCGCCAGCAGCTCGTACGACAGGCCCGCGGATACTTTCTTT.

The CDR3 region has the DNA TGTGCCAGCAACCCTACAGGCAAGGGCGAGCAGTACTTC. Protein: CASNPTGKGEQYF. The J gene is TRBJ2-7, the V gene TRBV27, with D possibly being TRBD1 (5 bases). Germline V gene sequence: CDR1 MNHEY, CDR2 SMNVEV (reference sequence). The V gene lost 7 bases and the J gene lost 6 bases, with 16 bases spanning the gap. This CDR3 is 13 amino acids long.

This rearrangement joins TRBV12-3 or TRBV12-4 to TRBJ1-1, with 7 positions matching TRBD1. The J segment lost 8 bases and the V segment lost 0 bases, leaving 3 bases of the junction unmatched. The CDR3 spans 13 residues. This CDR3 reads CASSLAQGGEAFF. The CDR3 DNA is TGTGCCAGCAGTTTAGCGCAGGGGGGCGAAGCTTTCTTT.

The CDR3: CASSPVSGTPIGGELFF. The CDR3 DNA reads TGTGCCAGCAGCCCTGTCTCCGGGACACCTATAGGAGGGGAGCTGTTTTTT. The chain links TRBV5-4 to TRBJ2-2, with D perhaps matching TRBD1 (6 bases). V was clipped by 4 bases and J by 8 bases, with 24 bases between them. This CDR3 has 17 amino acids. Germline CDR1 is SGHNT and CDR2 is YYREEE (reference sequence).